This T cell receptor beta chain emerged from a study of a mutant IDH1 vaccine in newly diagnosed glioma. In the study overall: Beginning 4-6 weeks after radiotherapy alone, or with temozolomide cycles, vaccination took place. Those enrolled had earlier been treated with radiotherapy, temozolomide, or both, mostly both.

Stated time point: week 11, during vaccination. Vaccinated patients received 300 ug of mutant IDH1 20-mer peptide per dose, with topical imiquimod. The table came from immunoSEQ multiplex PCR; TCRdb's copy has only in-frame clones and leaves some out. The table has some 120,000 clones, 80% seen once. V lost 1 base, J lost 7 bases, and 20 bases lay in between. The germline gives CDR1 MGHRA, CDR2 YSYEKL. The CDR3 spans 16 residues. As concerns this clone: The antigen is undetermined.

The sequence was collected from a man aged 35-49 years with glioma. The gene calls are TRBV4-1 and TRBJ2-7; a weak D match, TRBD2 (5 bases). The sequenced sample was PBMCs, obtained from a glioma patient whose treatment included an IDH1 peptide vaccine. The CDR3 protein is CASSQVGLQSFEEQYF. The DNA of the CDR3 is TGCGCCAGCAGCCAAGTCGGACTCCAAAGCTTCGAGGAGCAGTACTTC.